This T cell receptor (beta chain) was captured by sequencing in a study of cytomegalovirus exposure and HLA in healthy donors. Study-wide results and limits: Highest at DRB1 and lowest at HLA-C, TCR association rates differed among HLA loci in a later analysis.

A few counts support this clone. What it binds is not known. Researchers ran the PCR with 60 Vbeta and 13 Jbeta primers. Profiling relied on immunoSEQ multiplex PCR, and the TCRdb table lists in-frame clones only, not all of them. Among 150,000 to 170,000 clones listed, 65% to 85% were seen once. The receptor was isolated from a woman aged 35 to 49 in good health and CMV-seropositive. Sequenced material: PBMCs.

CDR3 coding DNA: TGTGCCTGGACTAGCGGGATTTCCTACGAGCAGTACTTC. As protein: CAWTSGISYEQYF. The V gene is TRBV30, the J gene TRBJ2-7, with 9 bases fitting TRBD2. Germline trimming cut 4 bases from V and 1 base from J; bases unmatched to any gene: 2. CDR1 GTSNPN and CDR2 SVGIG come from the germline V gene (reference sequence). CDR3 length: 13 residues.